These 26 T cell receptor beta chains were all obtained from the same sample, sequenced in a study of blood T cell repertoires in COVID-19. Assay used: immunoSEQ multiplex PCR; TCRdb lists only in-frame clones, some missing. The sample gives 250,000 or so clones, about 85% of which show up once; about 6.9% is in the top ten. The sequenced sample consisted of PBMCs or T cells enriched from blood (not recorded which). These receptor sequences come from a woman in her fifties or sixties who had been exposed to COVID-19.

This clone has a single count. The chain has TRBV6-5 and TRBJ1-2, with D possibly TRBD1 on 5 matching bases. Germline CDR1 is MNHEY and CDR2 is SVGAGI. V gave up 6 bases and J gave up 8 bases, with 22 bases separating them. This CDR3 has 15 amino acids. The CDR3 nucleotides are TGTGCCAGCAGACATCCCGGGACTCCAGAGAAAGGCTACACCTTC. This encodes CASRHPGTPEKGYTF.

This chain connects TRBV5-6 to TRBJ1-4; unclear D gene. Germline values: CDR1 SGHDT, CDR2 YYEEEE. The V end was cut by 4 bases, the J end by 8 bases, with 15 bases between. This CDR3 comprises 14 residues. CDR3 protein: CASSTGWLEEKLFF. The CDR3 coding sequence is TGTGCCAGCAGCACGGGTTGGTTGGAGGAAAAACTGTTTTTT. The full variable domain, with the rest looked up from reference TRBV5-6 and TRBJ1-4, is DAGVTQSPTHLIKTRGQQVTLRCSPKSGHDTVSWYQQALGQGPQFIFQYYEEEERQRGNFPDRFSGHQFPNYSSELNVNALLLGDSALYLCASSTGWLEEKLFFGSGTQLSVL.

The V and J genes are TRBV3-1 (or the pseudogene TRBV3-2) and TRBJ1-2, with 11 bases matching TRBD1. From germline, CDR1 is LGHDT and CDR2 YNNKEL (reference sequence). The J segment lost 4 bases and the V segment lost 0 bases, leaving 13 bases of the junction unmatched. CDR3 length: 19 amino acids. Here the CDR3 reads CASSQDSLGQGGFFYGYTF. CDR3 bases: TGTGCCAGCAGCCAAGATTCCCTGGGACAGGGGGGGTTTTTCTATGGCTACACCTTC.

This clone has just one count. CDR3 residues: CSARQGGTQYF. In nucleotides, the CDR3 is TGCAGTGCTCGACAGGGGGGGACCCAGTACTTC. The chain has TRBV20-1 and TRBJ2-5, with 9 bases matching TRBD1. Germline V gene sequence: CDR1 DFQATT, CDR2 SNEGSKA (reference sequence). The V gene end was trimmed by 5 bases and the J gene end by 7 bases; junction bases not matched to a gene: 2. The CDR3 covers 11 residues.

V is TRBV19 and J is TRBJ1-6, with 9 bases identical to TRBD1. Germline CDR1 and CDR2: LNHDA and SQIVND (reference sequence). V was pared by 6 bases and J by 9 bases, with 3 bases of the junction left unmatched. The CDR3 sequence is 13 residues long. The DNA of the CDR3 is TGTGCCAGTAGCGGACAGGGGAGTTCACCCCTCCACTTT. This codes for CASSGQGSSPLHF.

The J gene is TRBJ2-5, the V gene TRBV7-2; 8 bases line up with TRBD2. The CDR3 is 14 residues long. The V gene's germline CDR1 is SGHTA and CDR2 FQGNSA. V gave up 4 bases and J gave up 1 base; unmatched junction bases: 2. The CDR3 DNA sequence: TGTGCCAGCAGCTCGGGGGGGGCCCAAGAGACCCAGTACTTC. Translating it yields CASSSGGAQETQYF. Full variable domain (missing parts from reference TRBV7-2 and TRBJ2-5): GAGVSQSPSNKVTEKGKDVELRCDPISGHTALYWYRQSLGQGLEFLIYFQGNSAPDKSGLPSDRFSAERTGGSVSTLTIQRTQQEDSAVYLCASSSGGAQETQYFGPGTRLLVL.

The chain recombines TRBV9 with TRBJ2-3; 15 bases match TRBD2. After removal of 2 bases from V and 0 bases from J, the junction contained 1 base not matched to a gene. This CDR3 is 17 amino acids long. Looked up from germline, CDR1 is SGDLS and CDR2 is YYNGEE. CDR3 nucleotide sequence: TGTGCCAGCAGCGTCGGGACTAGCGGGGGGAGCACAGATACGCAGTATTTT. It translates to CASSVGTSGGSTDTQYF. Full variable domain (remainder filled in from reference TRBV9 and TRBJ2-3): DSGVTQTPKHLITATGQRVTLRCSPRSGDLSVYWYQQSLDQGLQFLIQYYNGEERAKGNILERFSAQQFPDLHSELNLSSLELGDSALYFCASSVGTSGGSTDTQYFGPGTRLTVL.

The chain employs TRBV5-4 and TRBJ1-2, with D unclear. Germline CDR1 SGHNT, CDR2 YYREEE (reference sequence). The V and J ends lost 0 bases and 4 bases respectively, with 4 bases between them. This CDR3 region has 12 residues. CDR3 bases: TGTGCCAGCAGCTTGGACGGCTATGGCTACACCTTC. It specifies CASSLDGYGYTF.

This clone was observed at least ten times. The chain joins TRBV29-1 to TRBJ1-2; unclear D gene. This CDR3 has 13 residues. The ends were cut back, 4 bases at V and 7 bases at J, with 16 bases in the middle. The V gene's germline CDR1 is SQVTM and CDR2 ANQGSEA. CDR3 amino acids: CSVAPREYSGYTF. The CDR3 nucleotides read TGCAGCGTTGCACCAAGGGAGTATAGTGGCTACACCTTC.

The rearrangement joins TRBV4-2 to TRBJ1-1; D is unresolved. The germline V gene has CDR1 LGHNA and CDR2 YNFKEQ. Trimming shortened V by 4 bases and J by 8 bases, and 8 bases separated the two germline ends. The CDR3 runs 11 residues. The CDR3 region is CASSRGSEAFF. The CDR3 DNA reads TGTGCCAGCAGCCGCGGGTCGGAAGCTTTCTTT.

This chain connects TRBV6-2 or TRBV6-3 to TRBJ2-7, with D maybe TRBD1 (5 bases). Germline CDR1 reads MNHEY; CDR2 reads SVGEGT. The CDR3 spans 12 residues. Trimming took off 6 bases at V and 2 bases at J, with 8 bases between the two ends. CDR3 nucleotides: TGTGCCAGCAGCCGGACAACCTACGAGCAGTACTTC. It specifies CASSRTTYEQYF.

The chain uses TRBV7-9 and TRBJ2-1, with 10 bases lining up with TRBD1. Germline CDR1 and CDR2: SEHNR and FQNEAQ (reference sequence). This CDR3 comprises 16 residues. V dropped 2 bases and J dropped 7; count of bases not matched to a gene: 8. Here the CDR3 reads CASSLRSGTGDNEQFF. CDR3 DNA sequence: TGTGCCAGCAGCTTAAGGTCCGGGACAGGGGATAATGAGCAGTTCTTC.

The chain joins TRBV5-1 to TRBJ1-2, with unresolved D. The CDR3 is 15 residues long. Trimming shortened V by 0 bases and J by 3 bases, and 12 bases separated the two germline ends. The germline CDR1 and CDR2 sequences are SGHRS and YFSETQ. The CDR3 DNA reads TGCGCCAGCAGCTTGGAACGCCCCGGGGACTATGGCTACACCTTC. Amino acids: CASSLERPGDYGYTF.

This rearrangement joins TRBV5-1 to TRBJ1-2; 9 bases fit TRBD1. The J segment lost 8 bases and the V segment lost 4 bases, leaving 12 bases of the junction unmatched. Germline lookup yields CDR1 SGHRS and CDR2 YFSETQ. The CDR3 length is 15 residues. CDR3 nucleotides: TGCGCCAGCAGCCAGCAACCACAGGGGGCGCGGGGCTACACCTTC. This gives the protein CASSQQPQGARGYTF.

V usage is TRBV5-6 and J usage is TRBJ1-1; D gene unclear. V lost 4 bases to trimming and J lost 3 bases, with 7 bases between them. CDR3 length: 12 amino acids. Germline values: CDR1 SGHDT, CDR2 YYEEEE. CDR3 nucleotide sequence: TGTGCCAGCAGCAGAGAGGACACTGAAGCTTTCTTT. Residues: CASSREDTEAFF. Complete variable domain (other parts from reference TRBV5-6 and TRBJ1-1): DAGVTQSPTHLIKTRGQQVTLRCSPKSGHDTVSWYQQALGQGPQFIFQYYEEEERQRGNFPDRFSGHQFPNYSSELNVNALLLGDSALYLCASSREDTEAFFGQGTRLTVV.

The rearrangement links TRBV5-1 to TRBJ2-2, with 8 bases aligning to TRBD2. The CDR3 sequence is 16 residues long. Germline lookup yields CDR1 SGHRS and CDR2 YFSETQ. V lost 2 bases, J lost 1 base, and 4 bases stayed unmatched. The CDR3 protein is CASSFRLARNTGELFF. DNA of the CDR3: TGCGCCAGCAGCTTTAGACTAGCGAGGAACACCGGGGAGCTGTTTTTT.

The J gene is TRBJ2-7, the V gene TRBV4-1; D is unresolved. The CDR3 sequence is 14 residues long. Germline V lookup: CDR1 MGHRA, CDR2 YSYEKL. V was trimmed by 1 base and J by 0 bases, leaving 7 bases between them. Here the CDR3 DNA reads TGCGCCAGCAGCCAAGGGCTCATCTCCTACGAGCAGTACTTC. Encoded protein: CASSQGLISYEQYF.

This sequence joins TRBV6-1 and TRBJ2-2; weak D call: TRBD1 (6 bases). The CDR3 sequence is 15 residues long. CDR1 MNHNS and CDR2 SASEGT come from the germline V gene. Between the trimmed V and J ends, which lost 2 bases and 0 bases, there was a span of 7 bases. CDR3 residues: CASSEPGANTGELFF. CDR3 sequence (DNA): TGTGCCAGCAGTGAACCAGGGGCGAACACCGGGGAGCTGTTTTTT.

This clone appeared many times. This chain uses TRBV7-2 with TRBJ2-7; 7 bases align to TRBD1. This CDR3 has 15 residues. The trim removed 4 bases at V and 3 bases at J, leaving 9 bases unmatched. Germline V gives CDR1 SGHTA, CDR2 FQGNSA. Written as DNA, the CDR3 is TGTGCCAGCAGCTCCTACAGGGGAAGGGTCTACGAGCAGTACTTC. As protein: CASSSYRGRVYEQYF.

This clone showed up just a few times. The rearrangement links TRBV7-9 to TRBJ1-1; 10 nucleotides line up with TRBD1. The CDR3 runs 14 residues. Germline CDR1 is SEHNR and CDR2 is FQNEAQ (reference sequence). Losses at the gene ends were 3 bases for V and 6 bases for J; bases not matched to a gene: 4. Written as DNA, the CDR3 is TGTGCCAGCAGCTTCTTGGGACAGGGGTCTGAAGCTTTCTTT. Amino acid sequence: CASSFLGQGSEAFF.

CDR3 residues: CASSLKEGFLGWDTQYF. CDR3 bases: TGTGCCAGCAGCTTGAAGGAGGGGTTTCTGGGCTGGGATACGCAGTATTTT. The gene calls are TRBV5-6 and TRBJ2-3; a weak D match, TRBD2 (6 bases). This CDR3 has 17 amino acids. Germline V gene sequence: CDR1 SGHDT, CDR2 YYEEEE. V lost 1 base, J lost 6 bases, and 21 bases lay in between.

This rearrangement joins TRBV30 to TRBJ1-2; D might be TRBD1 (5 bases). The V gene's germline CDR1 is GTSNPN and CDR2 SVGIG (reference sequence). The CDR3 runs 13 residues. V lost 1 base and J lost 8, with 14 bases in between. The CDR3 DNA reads TGTGCCTGGAGTGAGGGCAGGGTGGCGGGCTACACCTTC. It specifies CAWSEGRVAGYTF.

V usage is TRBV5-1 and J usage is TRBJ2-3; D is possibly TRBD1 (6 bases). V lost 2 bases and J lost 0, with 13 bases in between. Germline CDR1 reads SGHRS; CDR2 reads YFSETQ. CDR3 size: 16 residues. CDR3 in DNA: TGCGCCAGCAGCTTAGAACCGGGACACAGCACAGATACGCAGTATTTT. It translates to CASSLEPGHSTDTQYF.

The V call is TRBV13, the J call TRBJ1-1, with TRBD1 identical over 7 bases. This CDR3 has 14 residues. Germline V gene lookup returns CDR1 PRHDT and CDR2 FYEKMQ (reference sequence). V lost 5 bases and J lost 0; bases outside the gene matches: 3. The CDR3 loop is CASSMTGMNTEAFF. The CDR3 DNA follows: TGTGCCAGCAGCATGACAGGGATGAACACTGAAGCTTTCTTT.

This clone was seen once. The CDR3 is CASSLRTHNTEAFF. The CDR3 DNA reads as TGTGCCAGCAGCCTGAGGACACACAACACTGAAGCTTTCTTT. The rearrangement uses TRBV11-2 and TRBJ1-1; maybe TRBD1 (5 bases). Germline CDR1 SGHAT, CDR2 FQNNGV. The CDR3 is made up of 14 amino acids. V lost 5 bases and J 2 bases, leaving 12 bases between the germline ends.

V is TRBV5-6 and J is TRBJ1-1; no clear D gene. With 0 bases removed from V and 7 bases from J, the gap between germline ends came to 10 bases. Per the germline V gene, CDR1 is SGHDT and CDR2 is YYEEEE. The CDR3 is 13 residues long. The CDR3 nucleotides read TGTGCCAGCAGCTTGGAGGCAGGCCTTGAAGCTTTCTTT. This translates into CASSLEAGLEAFF.